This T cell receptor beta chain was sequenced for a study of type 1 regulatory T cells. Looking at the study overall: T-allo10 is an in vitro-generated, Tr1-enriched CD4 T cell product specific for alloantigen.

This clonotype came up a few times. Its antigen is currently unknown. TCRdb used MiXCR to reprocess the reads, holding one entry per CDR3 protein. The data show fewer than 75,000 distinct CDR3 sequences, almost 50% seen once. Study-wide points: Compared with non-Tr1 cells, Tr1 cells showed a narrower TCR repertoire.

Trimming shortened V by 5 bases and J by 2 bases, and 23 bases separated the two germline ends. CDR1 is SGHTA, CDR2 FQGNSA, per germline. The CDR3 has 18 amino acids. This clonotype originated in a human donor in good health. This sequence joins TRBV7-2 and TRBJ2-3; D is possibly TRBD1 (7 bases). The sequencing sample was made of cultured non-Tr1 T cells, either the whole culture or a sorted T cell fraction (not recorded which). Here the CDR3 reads CASSARRSQGGSTDTQYF. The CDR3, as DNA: TGTGCCAGCAGCGCCCGCCGAAGCCAGGGGGGATCCACAGATACGCAGTATTTT.